This T cell receptor (beta chain) was sequenced in a study of cytotoxic CD8 clonotypes in ibrutinib-treated CLL. Study in general: Response sampling took place at median 12 months of treatment, range 6 to 36.

Profiled with immunoSEQ multiplex PCR; TCRdb holds only in-frame clones, not every one. The data hold over 120,000 clones, with around 80% observed a single time. Findings of the study overall: The study found baseline clonality above age-matched healthy donors, tracking circulating CD8+ T-cell counts. Clonotypes that were public were uncommon, and they contracted or stayed stable on treatment.

A remark on this clone: Its antigen is currently unknown.

The material was PBMCs, obtained after 12 months of ibrutinib treatment. The source of this sequence is a human donor with chronic lymphocytic leukemia.

The CDR3, as DNA: TGCACCAGCAGCCAAGACTCGATTGTTCAGGTCTCAGATACGCAGTATTTT. Its protein is CTSSQDSIVQVSDTQYF. This chain joins TRBV1 and TRBJ2-3; TRBD1 was called by the table and not checked on the DNA. TRBV1 is shown as a pseudogene. The CDR3 loop spans 17 amino acids.